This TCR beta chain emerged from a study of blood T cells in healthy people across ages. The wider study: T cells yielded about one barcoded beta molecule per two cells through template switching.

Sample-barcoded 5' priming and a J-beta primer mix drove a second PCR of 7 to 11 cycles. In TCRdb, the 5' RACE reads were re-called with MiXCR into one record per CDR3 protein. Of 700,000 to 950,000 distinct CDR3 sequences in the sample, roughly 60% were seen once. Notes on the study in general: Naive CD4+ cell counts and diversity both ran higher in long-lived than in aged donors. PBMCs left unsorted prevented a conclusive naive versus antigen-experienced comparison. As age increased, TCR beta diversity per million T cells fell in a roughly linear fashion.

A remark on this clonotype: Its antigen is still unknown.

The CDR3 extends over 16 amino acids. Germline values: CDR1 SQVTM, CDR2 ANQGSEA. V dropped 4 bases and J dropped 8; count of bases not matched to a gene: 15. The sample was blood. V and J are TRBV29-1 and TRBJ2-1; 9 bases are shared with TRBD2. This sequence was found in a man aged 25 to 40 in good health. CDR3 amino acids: CSVAIAGGPLYDEQFF. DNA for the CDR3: TGCAGCGTTGCAATTGCGGGAGGGCCTTTATACGATGAGCAGTTCTTC.